This is a list of T cell receptor beta chains from one sample in a study of cytotoxic CD8 clonotypes in ibrutinib-treated CLL. TCRdb keeps only in-frame clones here, not all; method: immunoSEQ multiplex PCR. The table includes almost 250,000 clones, around 70% detected once. The specimen comprised PBMCs, sampled after 24 months of ibrutinib treatment. The source is a human donor with chronic lymphocytic leukemia. Each CDR3 is given with its conserved first and last residue. D genes are given only for firm matches. Clone size is stated in some rows and not others, as once, few, many or a class when expanded.

J gene | V gene | clone size | D gene | CDR3 DNA | CDR3 protein
TRBJ2-2 | TRBV11-2 | . | TRBD2 | TGTGCCAGCAGCTTAGTGGCTAGCGGGAGGGCTTCCGGGGAGCTGTTTTTT | CASSLVASGRASGELFF
TRBJ2-2 | TRBV28 | few | . | TGTGCCAGCAGTTGGGACACCGGGGAGCTGTTTTTT | CASSWDTGELFF
TRBJ1-2 | TRBV7-9 | . | . | TGTGCCAGCAGCTTAATATCTAACTATGGCTACACCTTC | CASSLISNYGYTF
TRBJ2-3 | TRBV7-2 | . | . | TGTGCCAGCAGCTTAGTTCACACGGATACGCAGTATTTT | CASSLVHTDTQYF
TRBJ2-3 | TRBV15 | . | . | TGTGCCACCAGCAGAGATCGGATGGATACGCAGTATTTT | CATSRDRMDTQYF
TRBJ2-7 | TRBV15 | . | . | TGTGCCACCAGCAGAGATATTGAGCGCTACGAGCAGTACTTC | CATSRDIERYEQYF
TRBJ2-3 | TRBV29-1 | . | . | TGCAGCGTTGAGAGGTGGGACCGAGGTACGCAGTATTTT | CSVERWDRGTQYF
TRBJ2-5 | TRBV29-1 | . | . | TGCAGCGTTGACCATCAACTGTCTAGAAACTTC | CSVDHQLSRNF
TRBJ2-7 | TRBV29-1 | . | . | TGCAGCGTTGCGGACTACTCCTACGAGCAGTACTTC | CSVADYSYEQYF
TRBJ2-5 | TRBV28 | . | . | TGTGCCAGCAGACAGGGAACGCAAGAGACCCAGTACTTC | CASRQGTQETQYF
TRBJ1-4 | TRBV4-2 | . | . | TGTGCCAGCAGCCCCGGGAGGGGGGGCGCAGCTAATGAAAAACTGTTTTTT | CASSPGRGGAANEKLFF
TRBJ2-1 | TRBV27 | once | . | TGTGCCAGCAGGGGACGCCTGAGCTCCTACAATGAGCAGTTCTTC | CASRGRLSSYNEQFF
TRBJ1-1 | TRBV21-1 | . | . | TGTGCCAGCAGCAAAGGTACAGGGAGGGCTGAAGCTTTCTTT | CASSKGTGRAEAFF
TRBJ2-7 | TRBV25-1 | . | TRBD2 | TGTGCCAGCAGTAGCTCACGGACTAGCGGGGACGAGCAGTACTTC | CASSSSRTSGDEQYF
TRBJ2-7 | TRBV29-1 | few | TRBD1 | TGCAGCGCCTTACCGGGACAGGGAGAGCAGTACTTC | CSALPGQGEQYF
TRBJ2-5 | TRBV6-6 | few | . | TGTGCCAGCAGCCAGGACGGAGGACCCCACTTC | CASSQDGGPHF
TRBJ2-7 | TRBV29-1 | . | TRBD1 | TGCAGCGTTGCCCCGGGACAGGGGACTTACGAGCAGTACTTC | CSVAPGQGTYEQYF
TRBJ2-1 | TRBV29-1 | . | . | TGCAGCGTTGAAGTAGCAGAGCAGTTCTTC | CSVEVAEQFF
TRBJ2-7 | TRBV7-8 | once | . | TGTGCCAGCAGCCATCAGCACTCCTACGAGCAGTACTTC | CASSHQHSYEQYF
TRBJ2-1 | TRBV19 | . | . | TGTGCCAGTAAGGGAGAGGGTGAGCAGTTCTTC | CASKGEGEQFF
TRBJ2-1 | TRBV19 | . | TRBD1 | TGTGCCAGTAGTTCCCGGGACAGGGGGCCGCAGTTCTTC | CASSSRDRGPQFF
TRBJ2-1 | TRBV27 | . | TRBD2 | TGTGCCAGCAGTTCCGGGACTAGCGGGCATGAGCAGTTCTTC | CASSSGTSGHEQFF
TRBJ1-4 | TRBV7-9 | . | . | TGTGCCAGCAGCTTGGAGGGAGAAAAACTGTTTTTT | CASSLEGEKLFF
TRBJ2-1 | TRBV15 | . | . | TGTGCCACCAGCAGGTGGGGGTCAGACAATGAGCAGTTCTTC | CATSRWGSDNEQFF
TRBJ1-2 | TRBV19 | . | TRBD1 | TGTGCCAGTAGTATAGCCCAGGGGGCTTATGGCTACACCTTC | CASSIAQGAYGYTF
TRBJ2-1 | TRBV27 | . | TRBD2 | TGTGCCAGCAGCACTAGCGGTAGTTTCTACAATGAGCAGTTCTTC | CASSTSGSFYNEQFF
TRBJ2-3 | TRBV27 | few | . | TGTGCCAGCAGGCACGACCGTGCCCCCACAGATACGCAGTATTTT | CASRHDRAPTDTQYF
TRBJ1-2 | TRBV6-5 | . | TRBD1 | TGTGCCAGCAGTTATGCGAGGGGGCAGGGCTACACCTTC | CASSYARGQGYTF